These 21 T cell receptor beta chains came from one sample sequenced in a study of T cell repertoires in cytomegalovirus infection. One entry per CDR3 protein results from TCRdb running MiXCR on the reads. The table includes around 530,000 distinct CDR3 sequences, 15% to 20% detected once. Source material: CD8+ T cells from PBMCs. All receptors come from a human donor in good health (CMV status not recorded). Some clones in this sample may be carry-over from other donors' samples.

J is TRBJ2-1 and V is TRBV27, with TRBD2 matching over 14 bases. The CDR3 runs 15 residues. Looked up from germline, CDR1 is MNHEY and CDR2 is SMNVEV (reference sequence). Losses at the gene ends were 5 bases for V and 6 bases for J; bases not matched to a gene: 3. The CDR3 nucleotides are TGTGCCAGCAGTCGACTAGCGGGAGGGATCAATGAGCAGTTCTTC. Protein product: CASSRLAGGINEQFF.

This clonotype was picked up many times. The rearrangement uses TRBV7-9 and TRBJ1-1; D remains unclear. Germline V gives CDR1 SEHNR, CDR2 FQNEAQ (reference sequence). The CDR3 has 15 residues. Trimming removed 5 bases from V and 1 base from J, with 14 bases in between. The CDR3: CASSPGIGGNTEAFF. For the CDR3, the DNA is TGTGCCAGCAGCCCCGGGATAGGAGGGAACACTGAAGCTTTCTTT.

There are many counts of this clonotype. Here the CDR3 DNA reads TGTGCCATCAGGGACCCTCTTTCAGAGCAGTACTTC. This codes for CAIRDPLSEQYF. The chain links TRBV10-3 to TRBJ2-7, with D unclear. Looked up from germline, CDR1 is ENHRY and CDR2 is SYGVKD. The CDR3 runs to 12 residues. V was cut by 6 bases and J by 7 bases, with 13 bases left in between.

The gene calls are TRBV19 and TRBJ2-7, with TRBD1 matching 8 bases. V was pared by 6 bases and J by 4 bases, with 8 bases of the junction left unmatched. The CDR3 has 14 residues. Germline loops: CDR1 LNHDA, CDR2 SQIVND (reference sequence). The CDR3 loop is CASRTGTGGYEQYF. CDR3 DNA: TGTGCCAGTAGGACCGGGACAGGAGGATACGAGCAGTACTTC.

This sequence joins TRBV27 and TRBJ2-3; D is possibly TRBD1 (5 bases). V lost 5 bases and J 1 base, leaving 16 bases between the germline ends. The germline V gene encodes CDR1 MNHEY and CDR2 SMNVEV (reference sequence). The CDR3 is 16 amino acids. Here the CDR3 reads CASSQGWSLGTDTQYF. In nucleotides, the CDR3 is TGTGCCAGCAGTCAGGGATGGTCCCTGGGCACAGATACGCAGTATTTT.

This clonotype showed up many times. CDR3 sequence reads: CASSPAPVGRTYEQYF. The DNA for the CDR3 is TGTGCCAGCAGTCCAGCCCCGGTGGGCCGCACCTACGAGCAGTACTTC. The chain joins TRBV12-3 or TRBV12-4 to TRBJ2-7; D call uncertain. The CDR3 length is 16 residues. Trimming cost V 5 bases and J 2 bases, with 19 bases left between them.

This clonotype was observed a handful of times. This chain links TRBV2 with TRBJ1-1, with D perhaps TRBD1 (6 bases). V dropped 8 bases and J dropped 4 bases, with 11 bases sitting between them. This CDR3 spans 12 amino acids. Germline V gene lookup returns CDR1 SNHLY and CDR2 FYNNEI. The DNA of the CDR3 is TGTGCCAGCCCTAGGGGGAGCACTGAAGCTTTCTTT. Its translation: CASPRGSTEAFF.

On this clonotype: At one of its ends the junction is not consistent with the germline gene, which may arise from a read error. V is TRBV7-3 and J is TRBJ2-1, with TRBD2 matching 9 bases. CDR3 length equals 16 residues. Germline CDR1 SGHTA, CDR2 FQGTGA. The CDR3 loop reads CASSSLSGGPKNDQFF. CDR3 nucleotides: TGTGCCAGCAGCTCCCTGAGCGGGGGGCCGAAAAATGATCAGTTCTTC.

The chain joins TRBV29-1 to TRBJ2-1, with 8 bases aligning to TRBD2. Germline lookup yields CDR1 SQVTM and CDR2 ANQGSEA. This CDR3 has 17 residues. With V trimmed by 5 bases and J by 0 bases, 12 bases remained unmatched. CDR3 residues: CSVQGFSGASSYNEQFF. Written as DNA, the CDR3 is TGCAGCGTTCAGGGGTTTAGCGGGGCTAGCTCCTACAATGAGCAGTTCTTC.

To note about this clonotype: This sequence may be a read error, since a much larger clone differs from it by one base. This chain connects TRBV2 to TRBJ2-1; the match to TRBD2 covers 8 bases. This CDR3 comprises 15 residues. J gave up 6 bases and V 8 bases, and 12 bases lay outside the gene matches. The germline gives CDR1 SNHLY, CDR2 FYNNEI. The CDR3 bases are TGTGCCAGCTTTACTAGCGGAAACCCTGGCAATGAGCAGTTCTTC. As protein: CASFTSGNPGNEQFF.

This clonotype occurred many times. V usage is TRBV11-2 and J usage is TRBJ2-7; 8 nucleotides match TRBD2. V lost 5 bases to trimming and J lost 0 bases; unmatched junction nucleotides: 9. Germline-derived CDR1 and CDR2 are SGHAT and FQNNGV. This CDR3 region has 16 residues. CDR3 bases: TGTGCCAGCAGCACAACTGAGCGGGGGCTCTCCTACGAGCAGTACTTC. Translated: CASSTTERGLSYEQYF. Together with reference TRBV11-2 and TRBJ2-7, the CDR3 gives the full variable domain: EAGVAQSPRYKIIEKRQSVAFWCNPISGHATLYWYQQILGQGPKLLIQFQNNGVVDDSQLPKDRFSAERLKGVDSTLKIQPAKLEDSAVYLCASSTTERGLSYEQYFGPGTRLTVT.

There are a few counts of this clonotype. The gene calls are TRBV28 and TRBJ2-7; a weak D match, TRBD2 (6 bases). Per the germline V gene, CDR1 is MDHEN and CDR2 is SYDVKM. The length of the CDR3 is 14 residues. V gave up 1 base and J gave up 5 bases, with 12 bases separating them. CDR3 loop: CASSLSGRTNEQYF. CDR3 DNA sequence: TGTGCCAGCAGTTTATCGGGACGGACTAACGAGCAGTACTTC. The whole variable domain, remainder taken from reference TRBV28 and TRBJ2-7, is DVKVTQSSRYLVKRTGEKVFLECVQDMDHENMFWYRQDPGLGLRLIYFSYDVKMKEKGDIPEGYSVSREKKERFSLILESASTNQTSMYLCASSLSGRTNEQYFGPGTRLTVT.

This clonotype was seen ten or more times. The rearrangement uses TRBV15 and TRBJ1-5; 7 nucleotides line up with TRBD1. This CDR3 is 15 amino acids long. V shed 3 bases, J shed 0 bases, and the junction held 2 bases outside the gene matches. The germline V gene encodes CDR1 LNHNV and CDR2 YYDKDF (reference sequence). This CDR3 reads CATSSRTGSNQPQHF. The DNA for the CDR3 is TGTGCCACCAGCAGCCGGACAGGTAGCAATCAGCCCCAGCATTTT.

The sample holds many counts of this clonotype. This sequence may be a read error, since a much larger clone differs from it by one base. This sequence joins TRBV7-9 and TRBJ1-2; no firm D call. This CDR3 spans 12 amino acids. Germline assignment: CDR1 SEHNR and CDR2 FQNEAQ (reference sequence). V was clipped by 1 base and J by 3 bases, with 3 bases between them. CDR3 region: CASSLGDYGYTF. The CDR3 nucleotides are TGTGCCAGCAGCTTAGGGGACTATGGCTACACCTTC.

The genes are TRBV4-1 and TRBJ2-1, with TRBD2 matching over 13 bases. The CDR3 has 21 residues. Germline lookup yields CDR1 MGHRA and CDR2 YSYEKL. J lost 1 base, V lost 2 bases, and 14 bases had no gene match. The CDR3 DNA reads TGCGCCAGCAGCCAAAGATCCGAGACTAGCGGGGGGCCCCTATCCTACAATGAGCAGTTCTTC. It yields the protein CASSQRSETSGGPLSYNEQFF.

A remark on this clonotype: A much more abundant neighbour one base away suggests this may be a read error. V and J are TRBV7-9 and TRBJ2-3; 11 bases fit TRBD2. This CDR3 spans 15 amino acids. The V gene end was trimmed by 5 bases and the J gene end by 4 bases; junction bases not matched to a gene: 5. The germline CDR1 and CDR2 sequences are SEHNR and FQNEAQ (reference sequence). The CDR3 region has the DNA TGTGCCAGCAGCCAGATTAGCGGGAGGGCAGATACGCAGTATTTT. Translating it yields CASSQISGRADTQYF.

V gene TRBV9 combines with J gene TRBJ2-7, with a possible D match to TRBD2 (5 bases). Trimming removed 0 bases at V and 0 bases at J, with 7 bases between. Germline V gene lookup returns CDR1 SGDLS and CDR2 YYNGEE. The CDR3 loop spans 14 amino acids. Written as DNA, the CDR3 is TGTGCCAGCAGCGTAGGAGGGCTCTCCTACGAGCAGTACTTC. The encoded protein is CASSVGGLSYEQYF.

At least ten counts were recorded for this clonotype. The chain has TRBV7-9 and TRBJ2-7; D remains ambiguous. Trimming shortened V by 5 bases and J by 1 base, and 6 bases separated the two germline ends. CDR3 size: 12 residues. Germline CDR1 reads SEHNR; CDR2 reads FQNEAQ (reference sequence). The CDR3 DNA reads TGTGCCAGCAGCCAGATATCCTACGAGCAGTACTTC. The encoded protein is CASSQISYEQYF.

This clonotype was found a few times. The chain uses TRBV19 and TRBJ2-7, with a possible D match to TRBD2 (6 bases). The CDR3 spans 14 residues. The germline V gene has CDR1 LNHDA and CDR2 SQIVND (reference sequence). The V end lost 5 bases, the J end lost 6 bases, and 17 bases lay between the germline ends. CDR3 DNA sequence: TGTGCCAGTAGTCATGGGGACTCGTTGCGCGAGCAGTACTTC. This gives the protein CASSHGDSLREQYF. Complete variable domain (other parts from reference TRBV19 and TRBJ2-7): DGGITQSPKYLFRKEGQNVTLSCEQNLNHDAMYWYRQDPGQGLRLIYYSQIVNDFQKGDIAEGYSVSREKKESFPLTVTSAQKNPTAFYLCASSHGDSLREQYFGPGTRLTVT.

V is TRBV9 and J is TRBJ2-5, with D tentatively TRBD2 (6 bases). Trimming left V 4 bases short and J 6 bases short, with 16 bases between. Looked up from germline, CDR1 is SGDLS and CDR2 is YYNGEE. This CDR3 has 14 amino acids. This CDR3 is CASSPGLQGKTQYF. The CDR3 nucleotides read TGTGCCAGCAGCCCGGGACTCCAAGGGAAGACCCAGTACTTC.

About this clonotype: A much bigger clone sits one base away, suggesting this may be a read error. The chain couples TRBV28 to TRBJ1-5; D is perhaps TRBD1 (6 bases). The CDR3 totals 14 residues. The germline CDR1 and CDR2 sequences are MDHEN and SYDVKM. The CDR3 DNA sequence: TGTGCCAGCAGTTCCGTGACAGGCAATCAGCCCCAGGATTTT. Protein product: CASSSVTGNQPQDF.